This T cell receptor beta chain was obtained from a study of PD-1 blockade in classical Hodgkin lymphoma. Germline values: CDR1 SGHTA, CDR2 FQGTGA. The CDR3 covers 14 residues. V was clipped by 2 bases and J by 3 bases, with 10 bases between them. Time point denoted: newly diagnosed, previously untreated cHL patient sample. PBMCs from untreated, newly diagnosed classical Hodgkin lymphoma were comparison samples. Here immunoSEQ multiplex PCR was the method, and the copy in TCRdb shows in-frame clones only, minus some. The sample has around 26,000 clones; approximately 95% are singletons. This receptor was taken from a human donor with classical Hodgkin lymphoma. This chain uses TRBV7-3 with TRBJ1-1; D is ambiguous. The sequencing input was peripheral blood mononuclear cells (PBMCs). The CDR3 is CASSLLGKDTEAFF. CDR3 nucleotide sequence: TGTGCCAGCAGCTTACTTGGGAAGGACACTGAAGCTTTCTTT.